Shown below are 26 T cell receptor beta chains from a single sample sequenced in a study of cytomegalovirus exposure and HLA in healthy donors. It was with 60 Vbeta and 13 Jbeta primers that the PCR ran. Assay used: immunoSEQ multiplex PCR; TCRdb lists only in-frame clones, some missing. The sample contains about 120,000 clones, about 68% of which appear only once. The sequencing sample was made of PBMCs. Receptors were obtained from a woman between 45 and 60 years old in good health and CMV-seropositive.

This rearrangement joins TRBV29-1 to TRBJ1-1, with D possibly being TRBD1 (6 bases). The germline gives CDR1 SQVTM, CDR2 ANQGSEA. Between the trimmed V and J ends, which lost 5 bases and 7 bases, there was a span of 14 bases. This CDR3 is built from 12 residues. DNA of the CDR3: TGCAGCGTTACCCGACAGGAACGTGAAGCTTTCTTT. It codes for CSVTRQEREAFF.

The genes are TRBV19 and TRBJ1-1; a possible D gene is TRBD1 (6 bases). The CDR3 is made up of 15 amino acids. Looked up from germline, CDR1 is LNHDA and CDR2 is SQIVND (reference sequence). Trimming shortened V by 1 base and J by 5 bases, and 14 bases separated the two germline ends. CDR3 protein: CASSIAGRGKTEAFF. The CDR3 region has the DNA TGTGCCAGTAGTATAGCGGGGAGGGGGAAGACTGAAGCTTTCTTT.

The chain is built from TRBV25-1 and TRBJ2-1; 8 nucleotides match TRBD2. The CDR3 loop spans 16 amino acids. The germline gives CDR1 MGHDK, CDR2 SYGVNS. The V segment lost 1 base and the J segment 4 bases; nucleotides outside the gene matches: 6. In DNA form, the CDR3 reads TGTGCCAGCAGTGAATTCGAGCGGGGGATATACAATGAGCAGTTCTTC. The encoded protein is CASSEFERGIYNEQFF.

V and J are TRBV6-6 and TRBJ1-5; D is uncertain. Germline V lookup: CDR1 MNHNY, CDR2 SVGAGI (reference sequence). Deletions cut 2 bases from V and 3 bases from J, with 8 bases between. The CDR3 runs to 14 residues. The CDR3 loop is CASSYGGPNQPQHF. CDR3 bases: TGTGCCAGCAGTTACGGAGGGCCCAATCAGCCCCAGCATTTT.

This chain uses TRBV5-1 with TRBJ1-1; D is ambiguous. The germline V gene encodes CDR1 SGHRS and CDR2 YFSETQ. Trimming pared 0 bases from V and 4 bases from J, leaving 7 bases between. This CDR3 is built from 13 residues. CDR3 protein: CASSLDQVTEAFF. The CDR3 nucleotides read TGCGCCAGCAGCTTGGACCAGGTCACTGAAGCTTTCTTT.

The gene calls are TRBV6-6 and TRBJ1-1; 8 bases line up with TRBD1. The germline gives CDR1 MNHNY, CDR2 SVGAGI (reference sequence). The CDR3 totals 14 residues. The junction had 4 bases not matched to a gene; V was cut back by 6 bases and J by 1 base. CDR3 coding DNA: TGTGCCAGCAGCATACAGGGGGGGAACACTGAAGCTTTCTTT. This sequence encodes CASSIQGGNTEAFF.

The V gene is TRBV2, the J gene TRBJ1-1, with D maybe TRBD1 (6 bases). This CDR3 is built from 14 residues. V lost 6 bases, J lost 10 bases, and 21 bases lay in between. Germline V gives CDR1 SNHLY, CDR2 FYNNEI. CDR3 region: CASRQGEGERGAFF. CDR3 in DNA: TGTGCCAGCAGACAGGGAGAGGGAGAAAGAGGAGCTTTCTTT.

This chain links TRBV14 with TRBJ1-1; D remains unclear. Germline V gene data show CDR1 as SGHDN and CDR2 as FVKESK. This CDR3 spans 14 amino acids. Trimming took 0 bases from V and 7 from J, leaving 12 bases between them. The CDR3 nucleotides read TGTGCCAGCAGCCAAGATTTGGTAAGGAGTGAAGCTTTCTTT. Protein sequence: CASSQDLVRSEAFF.

The chain uses TRBV28 and TRBJ1-1; TRBD1 matches 7 bases. CDR1 MDHEN and CDR2 SYDVKM come from the germline V gene. The CDR3 runs to 15 residues. J lost 0 bases, V lost 6 bases, and 7 bases had no gene match. The CDR3 nucleotides read TGTGCCAGCAGCCAGGGGGGTCCCCTGAACACTGAAGCTTTCTTT. Its translation is CASSQGGPLNTEAFF.

The table lists this clone with a count of one. Relative to the germline gene, one junction end is altered; a read error may explain this. CDR3 loop: CVSSLPELLPKLFF. In nucleotides, the CDR3 is TGTGTCAGCAGCCTCCCCGAGTTGTTACCAAAACTGTTTTTT. V and J are TRBV7-2 and TRBJ1-4; D is unclear. This CDR3 has 14 amino acids. CDR1 SGHTA and CDR2 FQGNSA come from the germline V gene.

This chain connects TRBV7-2 to TRBJ1-2; no clear D. The CDR3 is made up of 12 amino acids. The germline gives CDR1 SGHTA, CDR2 FQGNSA. Trimming shortened V by 0 bases and J by 6 bases, and 5 bases separated the two germline ends. The DNA for the CDR3 is TGTGCCAGCAGCTTAGCCGGGGATGGCTACACCTTC. Protein: CASSLAGDGYTF.

This clone appeared a few times. V usage is TRBV28 and J usage is TRBJ2-7; perhaps TRBD1 as D (6 bases). V was pared by 2 bases and J by 3 bases, with 11 bases between. Looked up from germline, CDR1 is MDHEN and CDR2 is SYDVKM. The CDR3 sequence is 14 residues long. The CDR3 DNA reads TGTGCCAGCAGTTTAACGCAAGGGGGCTACGAGCAGTACTTC. Translating it yields CASSLTQGGYEQYF.

The V and J genes are TRBV19 and TRBJ1-2; D gene unclear. The CDR3 length is 15 residues. V lost 3 bases to trimming and J lost 0 bases, with 11 bases between them. Per germline, CDR1 LNHDA and CDR2 SQIVND (reference sequence). CDR3 sequence: CASSIFALANYGYTF. Written as DNA, the CDR3 is TGTGCCAGTAGTATCTTTGCCCTAGCTAACTATGGCTACACCTTC.

The chain combines TRBV19 with TRBJ1-3; no reliable D call. Germline V lookup: CDR1 LNHDA, CDR2 SQIVND (reference sequence). Trimming removed 3 bases at V and 2 bases at J, with 5 bases between. The CDR3 has 13 amino acids. Here the CDR3 reads CASSMATGNTIYF. The CDR3 DNA reads as TGTGCCAGTAGTATGGCCACTGGAAACACCATATATTTT.

The rearrangement links TRBV10-3 to TRBJ2-1; 7 nucleotides align to TRBD2. Looked up from germline, CDR1 is ENHRY and CDR2 is SYGVKD. Trimming took 5 bases from V and 7 from J; bases not matched to a gene: 8. The CDR3 spans 14 residues. The CDR3 loop reads CAISFAGVGNEQFF. In DNA, the CDR3 is TGTGCCATCAGTTTTGCGGGAGTAGGGAATGAGCAGTTCTTC.

This chain uses TRBV28 with TRBJ1-1; D not certain. The V and J ends lost 8 bases and 0 bases respectively, with 19 bases between them. The germline V gene has CDR1 MDHEN and CDR2 SYDVKM. CDR3 size: 16 residues. The CDR3 reads CASSSPRVELNTEAFF. The CDR3 DNA reads TGTGCCAGCTCCTCCCCCCGGGTAGAATTGAACACTGAAGCTTTCTTT.

The chain has TRBV5-6 and TRBJ1-2; TRBD1 might be the D (5 bases). The germline gives CDR1 SGHDT, CDR2 YYEEEE. V dropped 2 bases and J dropped 2 bases, with 10 bases sitting between them. This CDR3 has 14 amino acids. DNA for the CDR3: TGTGCCAGCAGCTTACTTGACAGAAACTATGGCTACACCTTC. Protein: CASSLLDRNYGYTF.

The rearrangement uses TRBV10-1 and TRBJ1-5; 8 bases align to TRBD1. Germline V gives CDR1 WNHNN, CDR2 SYGVQD (reference sequence). The V gene end was trimmed by 11 bases and the J gene end by 0 bases; junction bases not matched to a gene: 9. The CDR3 is 15 amino acids. The CDR3 region is CAVTGASNSNQPQHF. CDR3 bases: TGCGCCGTGACAGGGGCGTCAAATAGCAATCAGCCCCAGCATTTT.

V is TRBV7-2 and J is TRBJ2-3; D gene unclear. The CDR3 loop spans 15 amino acids. V lost 0 bases and J lost 8, with 15 bases in between. Germline V gene data show CDR1 as SGHTA and CDR2 as FQGNSA. The CDR3 sequence: CASSLAGPTPLTQYF. CDR3 coding DNA: TGTGCCAGCAGCTTAGCGGGCCCAACCCCCCTTACGCAGTATTTT.

This clone was observed a handful of times. The chain uses TRBV12-5 and TRBJ2-2, with 7 bases that match TRBD2. The germline V gene encodes CDR1 LGHNT and CDR2 FRNRAP. The CDR3 runs to 16 residues. The J segment lost 1 base and the V segment lost 0 bases, leaving 2 bases of the junction unmatched. The CDR3 nucleotides are TGTGCTAGTGGTTTGGTAGCGGGATTGAACACCGGGGAGCTGTTTTTT. Translated: CASGLVAGLNTGELFF.

V is TRBV6-5 and J is TRBJ1-1; D unclear. In germline, CDR1 is MNHEY, CDR2 SVGAGI. The V and J ends lost 4 bases and 0 bases respectively, with 12 bases between them. The length of the CDR3 is 15 residues. The CDR3 reads CASSSGLTLNTEAFF. CDR3 nucleotide sequence: TGTGCCAGCAGTTCCGGATTGACACTGAACACTGAAGCTTTCTTT.

The rearrangement links TRBV4-1 to TRBJ1-2; 7 nucleotides line up with TRBD1. Germline CDR1 MGHRA, CDR2 YSYEKL. V shed 4 bases and J 1 base; nucleotides not matched to a gene: 0. The CDR3 length is 13 residues. CDR3 residues: CASSRDSNYGYTF. DNA for the CDR3: TGCGCCAGCAGCCGGGACAGTAACTATGGCTACACCTTC.

The V call is TRBV5-6, the J call TRBJ2-1, with TRBD1 matching over 10 bases. The CDR3 length is 16 residues. From germline, CDR1 is SGHDT and CDR2 YYEEEE. V lost 0 bases and J lost 3; bases outside the gene matches: 3. This chain's CDR3 is CASSLGTGGRYNEQFF. The CDR3 DNA reads TGTGCCAGCAGCTTGGGGACAGGGGGACGCTACAATGAGCAGTTCTTC.

There are a few counts of this clone. V is TRBV5-6 and J is TRBJ2-1; 9 positions agree with TRBD1. V gave up 5 bases and J gave up 4 bases; unmatched junction bases: 7. CDR1 is SGHDT, CDR2 YYEEEE, per germline. The CDR3 spans 15 residues. The CDR3 protein is CASRPGQGLYNEQFF. DNA for the CDR3: TGTGCCAGCAGACCGGGACAGGGACTTTACAATGAGCAGTTCTTC. The whole variable domain, remainder taken from reference TRBV5-6 and TRBJ2-1, is DAGVTQSPTHLIKTRGQQVTLRCSPKSGHDTVSWYQQALGQGPQFIFQYYEEEERQRGNFPDRFSGHQFPNYSSELNVNALLLGDSALYLCASRPGQGLYNEQFFGPGTRLTVL.

The genes are TRBV19 and TRBJ1-3, with TRBD1 matching over 8 bases. The CDR3 extends over 15 amino acids. V was pared by 5 bases and J by 4 bases, with 7 bases of the junction left unmatched. Germline loops: CDR1 LNHDA, CDR2 SQIVND (reference sequence). CDR3 residues: CASSADRVSGNTIYF. For the CDR3, the DNA is TGTGCCAGTAGTGCGGACAGGGTCTCGGGAAACACCATATATTTT.

The V call is TRBV19, the J call TRBJ2-1; 11 bases match TRBD2. There are 19 residues in the CDR3. Per germline, CDR1 LNHDA and CDR2 SQIVND (reference sequence). After removal of 3 bases from V and 0 bases from J, the junction contained 10 bases not matched to a gene. CDR3 in amino acids: CASSISTSGSWSSYNEQFF. In DNA form, the CDR3 reads TGTGCCAGTAGTATTTCTACTAGCGGGAGTTGGAGCTCCTACAATGAGCAGTTCTTC.